This T cell receptor beta chain appears in the sequencing data of a study of identical twins. General study points: Reduced insertions were recorded for abundant cord blood beta clonotypes, with no such pattern in memory repertoires.

Germline CDR1 and CDR2: ENHRY and SYGVKD. With 3 bases clipped from V and 6 bases from J, the junction kept 9 bases outside the gene matches. The CDR3 is 15 residues long. Unique molecular identifiers were present on the cDNA, which also gained a universal primer site by template switching. MiXCR was run by TCRdb on the 5' RACE reads, yielding one entry per CDR3 protein. Of fewer than 650,000 distinct CDR3 sequences listed, around 7.4% were seen once; the top ten hold over 1.5%. Details on this clonotype: No antigen is known for it.

The sample was also linked to a second study, of yellow fever vaccine responses in identical twins.

This chain links TRBV10-3 with TRBJ2-7; 9 bases align to TRBD2. The TCR comes from a woman aged 18-29 years in good health. Material: PBMCs. The CDR3: CAISETVAGAGEQYF. For the CDR3, the DNA is TGTGCCATCAGTGAAACTGTAGCGGGGGCGGGCGAGCAGTACTTC.